A single sample gave rise to the 32 T cell receptor beta chains below, sequenced in a study of T cell repertoires in cytomegalovirus infection. TCRdb reprocessed the reads with MiXCR, giving one entry per CDR3 protein. This sample yields roughly 68,000 distinct CDR3 sequences, of which approximately 22% are seen a single time; 79% belongs to the top ten. These receptors' targets are unknown. Input material: PBMCs, sequenced either directly or after in vitro stimulation (not recorded which). These receptors all stem from a human donor in good health (CMV status not recorded). Some clones in this sample may be carry-over from other donors' samples.

This clonotype has more than one count but fewer than ten. This chain uses TRBV6-1 with TRBJ1-4; D gene unclear. V lost 4 bases to trimming and J lost 2 bases, with 8 bases between them. CDR1 and CDR2 from the germline V gene are MNHNS and SASEGT. This CDR3 has 14 amino acids. CDR3 coding DNA: TGTGCCAGCAGTGCCGGTACGACTAATGAAAAACTGTTTTTT. Protein product: CASSAGTTNEKLFF.

This clonotype was picked up a small number of times. The chain couples TRBV19 to TRBJ2-1; TRBD2 aligns across 9 bases. Trimming removed 5 bases from V and 7 bases from J; junction bases left unmatched: 9. Germline values: CDR1 LNHDA, CDR2 SQIVND (reference sequence). The CDR3 length is 15 residues. For the CDR3, the DNA is TGTGCCAGTAGTGTCCGGGACCTAGCGGGGAATGAGCAGTTCTTC. This encodes CASSVRDLAGNEQFF. Variable domain in full (rest from reference TRBV19 and TRBJ2-1): DGGITQSPKYLFRKEGQNVTLSCEQNLNHDAMYWYRQDPGQGLRLIYYSQIVNDFQKGDIAEGYSVSREKKESFPLTVTSAQKNPTAFYLCASSVRDLAGNEQFFGPGTRLTVL.

This clonotype was counted a single time. CDR3 in amino acids: CASSLARASGTYEQYF. The CDR3 region has the DNA TGCGCCAGCAGCTTGGCCAGGGCTAGCGGGACCTACGAGCAGTACTTC. The J gene is TRBJ2-7, the V gene TRBV5-1; 9 bases line up with TRBD2. The CDR3 is 16 residues long. With 0 bases clipped from V and 2 bases from J, the junction kept 6 bases outside the gene matches. Per germline, CDR1 SGHRS and CDR2 YFSETQ.

This chain connects TRBV7-2 to TRBJ2-1; D unresolved. This CDR3 comprises 15 residues. The ends were cut back, 1 base at V and 7 bases at J, with 14 bases in the middle. Per the germline V gene, CDR1 is SGHTA and CDR2 is FQGNSA. The CDR3 nucleotides read TGTGCCAGCAGCTTAGTTTTCCTCCCGGCGAATGAGCAGTTCTTC. Encoded protein: CASSLVFLPANEQFF.

This sequence joins TRBV6-2 or TRBV6-3 and TRBJ2-1, with D perhaps matching TRBD2 (6 bases). The V gene lost 2 bases and the J gene lost 4 bases, with 15 bases spanning the gap. Germline lookup yields CDR1 MNHEY and CDR2 SVGEGT. This CDR3 is 16 amino acids long. The CDR3: CASSYQGLDLYNEQFF. The CDR3 nucleotides read TGTGCCAGCAGTTACCAGGGACTCGACCTATACAATGAGCAGTTCTTC.

This clonotype appeared a few times. This chain uses TRBV6-1 with TRBJ2-6, with a tentative D call TRBD1 (5 bases). Germline CDR1 is MNHNS and CDR2 is SASEGT. V lost 7 bases, J lost 0 bases, and 13 bases lay in between. This CDR3 comprises 16 residues. CDR3: CASNKGQNSGANVLTF. DNA for the CDR3: TGTGCCAGCAATAAAGGACAAAACTCTGGGGCCAACGTCCTGACTTTC.

V is TRBV5-5 and J is TRBJ2-7; TRBD1 might be the D (6 bases). Between the trimmed V and J ends, which lost 4 bases and 4 bases, there was a span of 15 bases. The CDR3 runs 14 residues. CDR1 and CDR2 from the germline V gene are SGHKS and YYEKEE (reference sequence). CDR3 in amino acids: CASSRTGTLYEQYV. As DNA, the CDR3 is TGTGCCAGCAGCCGGACCGGGACACTTTACGAGCAGTACGTC.

In its sample, this clonotype was seen many times. This rearrangement joins TRBV7-3 to TRBJ2-6, with D hard to call. Per germline, CDR1 SGHTA and CDR2 FQGTGA. This CDR3 is built from 18 residues. V lost 2 bases and J 1 base, leaving 15 bases between the germline ends. Here the CDR3 reads CASSLYGSSDSGANVLTF. DNA for the CDR3: TGTGCCAGCAGCTTATACGGCAGTTCCGATTCTGGGGCCAACGTCCTGACTTTC.

A few counts support this clonotype. The rearrangement joins TRBV6-1 to TRBJ2-1, with 8 bases aligning to TRBD2. Germline trimming cut 4 bases from V and 8 bases from J; bases unmatched to any gene: 10. Germline CDR1 MNHNS, CDR2 SASEGT. The CDR3 extends over 15 amino acids. The CDR3 DNA sequence: TGTGCCAGCAGTGGTGTTGGGACTAGTGAGTATGAGCAGTTCTTC. Translating gives CASSGVGTSEYEQFF.

The chain couples TRBV5-4 to TRBJ1-1; D is uncertain. The CDR3 is 12 amino acids. Germline CDR1 is SGHNT and CDR2 is YYREEE (reference sequence). V gave up 3 bases and J gave up 3 bases, with 6 bases separating them. In nucleotides, the CDR3 is TGTGCCAGCAGCTGGGAATACACTGAAGCTTTCTTT. Translating gives CASSWEYTEAFF.

This clonotype was seen only a few times. The chain couples TRBV24-1 to TRBJ2-5; a weak D match, TRBD1 (6 bases). V was trimmed by 4 bases and J by 1 base, leaving 12 bases between them. The germline V gene encodes CDR1 KGHDR and CDR2 SFDVKD. This CDR3 region has 15 residues. The CDR3 nucleotides read TGTGCCACCAGTGACCGGCAGGGGACCCAAGAGACCCAGTACTTC. This sequence encodes CATSDRQGTQETQYF.

V is TRBV7-6 and J is TRBJ2-2; D is perhaps TRBD2 (5 bases). The CDR3 is 15 amino acids. Germline CDR1 and CDR2: SGHVS and FNYEAQ. Trimming shortened V by 6 bases and J by 1 base, and 12 bases separated the two germline ends. DNA of the CDR3: TGTGCCAGCAGTCACCGACGGGGGAACACCGGGGAGCTGTTTTTT. Amino acid sequence: CASSHRRGNTGELFF.

This clonotype was seen only a few times. The rearrangement uses TRBV27 and TRBJ2-6; 7 nucleotides align to TRBD1. Per the germline V gene, CDR1 is MNHEY and CDR2 is SMNVEV (reference sequence). The CDR3 runs 15 residues. J lost 2 bases, V lost 6 bases, and 4 bases had no gene match. Written as DNA, the CDR3 is TGTGCCAGCAGGGCTACAGGGGCTGGGGCCAACGTCCTGACTTTC. Its translation: CASRATGAGANVLTF. Full variable domain (outside the CDR3, taken from reference TRBV27 and TRBJ2-6): EAQVTQNPRYLITVTGKKLTVTCSQNMNHEYMSWYRQDPGLGLRQIYYSMNVEVTDKGDVPEGYKVSRKEKRNFPLILESPSPNQTSLYFCASRATGAGANVLTFGAGSRLTVL.

The chain couples TRBV11-2 to TRBJ2-5, with D hard to call. Trimming removed 3 bases from V and 5 bases from J, with 13 bases in between. The germline V gene encodes CDR1 SGHAT and CDR2 FQNNGV. CDR3 size: 14 residues. The CDR3 protein is CASSLGLSGETQYF. As DNA, the CDR3 is TGTGCCAGCAGCTTGGGGTTATCCGGGGAGACCCAGTACTTC.

The chain joins TRBV7-6 to TRBJ1-1, with D possibly matching TRBD1 (5 bases). This CDR3 has 17 residues. Germline V lookup: CDR1 SGHVS, CDR2 FNYEAQ. The ends were cut back, 1 base at V and 0 bases at J, with 15 bases in the middle. In DNA form, the CDR3 reads TGTGCCAGCAGCTTAGGCGGGGCAGCAAACTTGAACACTGAAGCTTTCTTT. Translation gives CASSLGGAANLNTEAFF.

The CDR3 region has the DNA TGTGCCAGCAGTTTCCCGGGAGGGCCCCACAATGAGCAGTTCTTC. Its protein product is CASSFPGGPHNEQFF. The rearrangement uses TRBV6-2 or TRBV6-3 and TRBJ2-1; 8 bases are shared with TRBD2. V lost 4 bases, J lost 5 bases, and 7 bases stayed unmatched. The germline CDR1 and CDR2 sequences are MNHEY and SVGEGT. This CDR3 is built from 15 residues.

The chain uses TRBV12-3 or TRBV12-4 and TRBJ1-2; D gene uncertain. CDR3 length: 14 amino acids. V shed 3 bases and J shed 4 bases, with 12 bases lying between them. Written as DNA, the CDR3 is TGTGCCAGCAGTTTGGGCCAGCTGGGCTATGGCTACACCTTC. Its translation is CASSLGQLGYGYTF.

At least ten counts were recorded for this clonotype. The genes are TRBV7-2 and TRBJ1-6, with 8 bases aligning to TRBD1. The trim removed 1 base at V and 7 bases at J, leaving 3 bases unmatched. CDR3 length: 15 residues. Germline CDR1 reads SGHTA; CDR2 reads FQGNSA. CDR3 region: CASSLETGGNSPLHF. The CDR3 DNA sequence: TGTGCCAGCAGCTTAGAAACAGGGGGGAATTCACCCCTCCACTTT.

This clonotype was detected a few times. This chain joins TRBV7-2 and TRBJ1-1; the D gene is possibly TRBD1 (5 bases). V was trimmed by 1 base and J by 3 bases, leaving 9 bases between them. CDR3 size: 14 residues. Germline assignment: CDR1 SGHTA and CDR2 FQGNSA. In DNA, the CDR3 is TGTGCCAGCAGCTTAGGTCCCAGGGACACTGAAGCTTTCTTT. Translation gives CASSLGPRDTEAFF.

The V gene is TRBV5-1, the J gene TRBJ2-7, with 7 bases aligning to TRBD1. V trimming: 5 bases; J trimming: 0 bases; junction bases outside the gene matches: 5. Germline V gives CDR1 SGHRS, CDR2 YFSETQ. CDR3 size: 14 residues. The CDR3 DNA reads as TGCGCCAGCAGGCCCCGGGACAGCTCCTACGAGCAGTACGTC. Translated, it gives CASRPRDSSYEQYV.

The chain joins TRBV6-5 to TRBJ1-1; D ambiguous. From germline, CDR1 is MNHEY and CDR2 SVGAGI. CDR3 length equals 13 residues. V lost 2 bases, J lost 1 base, and 5 bases lay in between. The CDR3 nucleotides read TGTGCCAGCAGTTACGCAAAGAACACTGAAGCTTTCTTT. Protein sequence: CASSYAKNTEAFF.

The chain couples TRBV5-4 to TRBJ2-2; the D is unclear. The germline V gene has CDR1 SGHNT and CDR2 YYREEE (reference sequence). There are 14 residues in the CDR3. Between the trimmed V and J ends, which lost 4 bases and 1 base, there was a span of 8 bases. The CDR3 DNA reads as TGTGCCAGCAGCCCGATCCTGAACACCGGGGAGCTGTTTTTT. This sequence encodes CASSPILNTGELFF.

Note on this clonotype: This sequence may be a read error, since a much larger clone differs from it by one base. The chain carries TRBV7-2 and TRBJ1-2, with 8 bases fitting TRBD1. This CDR3 has 13 residues. Germline V gene data show CDR1 as SGHTA and CDR2 as FQGNSA. J gave up 7 bases and V 6 bases, and 7 bases lay outside the gene matches. The CDR3 sequence: CASSMTGVSGYTF. CDR3 DNA: TGTGCCAGCAGTATGACAGGGGTGTCTGGCTACACCTTC.

The sample holds a few counts of this clonotype. This sequence joins TRBV4-3 and TRBJ1-2; TRBD1 is a possible D gene (5 bases). From germline, CDR1 is LGHNA and CDR2 YSLEER. V was shortened by 0 bases and J by 5 bases, with 16 bases between the two germline ends. The CDR3 is 16 residues long. CDR3 amino acids: CASSQDRSGPYYGYTF. CDR3 bases: TGCGCCAGCAGCCAAGATCGGTCAGGGCCTTATTATGGCTACACCTTC.

V usage is TRBV20-1 and J usage is TRBJ1-4, with D possibly TRBD1 on 5 matching bases. Germline assignment: CDR1 DFQATT and CDR2 SNEGSKA (reference sequence). Trimming took 5 bases from V and 6 from J, leaving 13 bases between them. The length of the CDR3 is 13 residues. The CDR3 DNA reads as TGCAGTGCTCGGGGCCCCCTGGATGAAAAACTGTTTTTT. Amino acids: CSARGPLDEKLFF.

This clonotype was counted a few times. This chain links TRBV2 with TRBJ2-3; 7 nucleotides align to TRBD2. Losses at the gene ends were 5 bases for V and 3 bases for J; bases not matched to a gene: 8. The CDR3 spans 15 residues. The germline V gene encodes CDR1 SNHLY and CDR2 FYNNEI. CDR3: CASSPRLAPTDTQYF. CDR3 coding DNA: TGTGCCAGCAGTCCAAGACTAGCACCGACAGATACGCAGTATTTT.

CDR3 sequence: CASSVLAGGPDEQFF. The CDR3 DNA reads TGTGCCAGCAGCGTACTAGCGGGAGGGCCCGATGAGCAGTTCTTC. The chain has TRBV6-6 and TRBJ2-1; 13 bases agree with TRBD2. This CDR3 is 15 amino acids long. V trimming: 6 bases; J trimming: 8 bases; junction bases outside the gene matches: 7. In germline, CDR1 is MNHNY, CDR2 SVGAGI (reference sequence).

The chain recombines TRBV12-3 or TRBV12-4 with TRBJ2-1; 11 nucleotides match TRBD2. This CDR3 is built from 14 residues. Unmatched junction bases numbered 7, after V lost 6 bases and J lost 9 bases. The CDR3 reads CASRLAGVVAEQFF. The CDR3, as DNA: TGTGCCAGCAGACTAGCGGGAGTAGTGGCTGAGCAGTTCTTC.

The rearrangement links TRBV28 to TRBJ1-5; maybe TRBD1 (5 bases). Germline V CDR1 and CDR2: MDHEN, SYDVKM. V dropped 6 bases and J dropped 0 bases, with 18 bases sitting between them. The CDR3 runs to 17 residues. CDR3 loop: CASSPWDRRYSNQPQHF. The CDR3 nucleotides are TGTGCCAGCAGCCCCTGGGACCGGCGTTATAGCAATCAGCCCCAGCATTTT.

This clonotype was picked up many times. V and J are TRBV7-4 and TRBJ2-5; 10 nucleotides agree with TRBD1. With 7 bases clipped from V and 5 bases from J, the junction kept 13 bases outside the gene matches. Looked up from germline, CDR1 is SGHVT and CDR2 is SQSDAQ. CDR3 length: 16 amino acids. The CDR3 loop is CASKYSDRGQKETQYF. CDR3 coding DNA: TGTGCCAGCAAGTACTCAGACAGGGGGCAGAAGGAGACCCAGTACTTC.

This chain uses TRBV12-3 or TRBV12-4 with TRBJ1-1; D unresolved. V was clipped by 5 bases and J by 8 bases, with 12 bases between them. The length of the CDR3 is 12 residues. The CDR3 sequence: CASSPRTLEAFF. As DNA, the CDR3 is TGTGCCAGCAGTCCCAGGACGCTAGAAGCTTTCTTT.

The sample holds many counts of this clonotype. The chain employs TRBV7-2 and TRBJ2-7; TRBD1 or TRBD2 may be the D gene (5 bases each). V lost 5 bases to trimming and J lost 7 bases, with 18 bases between them. Germline values: CDR1 SGHTA, CDR2 FQGNSA. The CDR3 totals 14 residues. The DNA for the CDR3 is TGTGCCAGCAGCCTACGGGACCAGAGGGGTGAGCAGTACTTC. Translating gives CASSLRDQRGEQYF.